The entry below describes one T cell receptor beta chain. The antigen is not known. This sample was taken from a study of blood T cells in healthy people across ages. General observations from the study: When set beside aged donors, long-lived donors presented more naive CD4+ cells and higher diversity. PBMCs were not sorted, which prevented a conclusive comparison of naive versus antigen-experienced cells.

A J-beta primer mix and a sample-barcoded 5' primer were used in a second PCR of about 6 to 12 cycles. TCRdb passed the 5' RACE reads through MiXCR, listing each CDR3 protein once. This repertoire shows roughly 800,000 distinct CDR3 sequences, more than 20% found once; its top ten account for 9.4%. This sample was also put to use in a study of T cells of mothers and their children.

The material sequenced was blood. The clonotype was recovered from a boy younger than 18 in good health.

As DNA, the CDR3 is TGCAGGGCCCGGGACAGGGGCGCCTATGGCTACACCTTC. As protein: CRARDRGAYGYTF. V is TRBV20-1 and J is TRBJ1-2, with TRBD1 matching over 10 bases. Germline CDR1 reads DFQATT; CDR2 reads SNEGSKA (reference sequence). The CDR3 loop spans 13 amino acids.